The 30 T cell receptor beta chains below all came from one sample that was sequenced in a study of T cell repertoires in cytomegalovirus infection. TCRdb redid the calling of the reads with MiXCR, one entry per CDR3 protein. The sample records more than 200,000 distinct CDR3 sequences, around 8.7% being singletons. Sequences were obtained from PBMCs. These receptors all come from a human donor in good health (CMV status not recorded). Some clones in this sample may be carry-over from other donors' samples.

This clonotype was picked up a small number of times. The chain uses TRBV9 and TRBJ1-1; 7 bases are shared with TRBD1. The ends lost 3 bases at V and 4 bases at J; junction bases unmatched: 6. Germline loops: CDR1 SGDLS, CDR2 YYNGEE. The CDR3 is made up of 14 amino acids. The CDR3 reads CASSEGNRGTEAFF. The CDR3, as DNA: TGTGCCAGCAGCGAAGGAAACAGGGGCACTGAAGCTTTCTTT.

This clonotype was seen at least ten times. In nucleotides, the CDR3 is TGTGCCAGCACTAGTAGGTTCGACTCATACAATGAGCAGTTCTTC. It yields the protein CASTSRFDSYNEQFF. V gene TRBV7-8 combines with J gene TRBJ2-1, with unresolved D. CDR1 and CDR2 (germline): SGHVS, FQNEAQ. The CDR3 loop spans 15 amino acids. Trimming stripped 7 bases from V and 4 bases from J, with 17 bases between.

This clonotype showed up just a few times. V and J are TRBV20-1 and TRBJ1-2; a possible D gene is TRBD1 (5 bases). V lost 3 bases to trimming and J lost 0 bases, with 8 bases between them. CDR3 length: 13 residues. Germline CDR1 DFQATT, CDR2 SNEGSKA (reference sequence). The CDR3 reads CSASKGTNYGYTF. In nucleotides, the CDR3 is TGCAGTGCTAGTAAGGGGACTAACTATGGCTACACCTTC.

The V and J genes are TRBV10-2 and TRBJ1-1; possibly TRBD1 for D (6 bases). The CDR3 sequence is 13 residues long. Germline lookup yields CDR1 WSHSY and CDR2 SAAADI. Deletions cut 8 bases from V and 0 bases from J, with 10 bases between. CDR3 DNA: TGCGCCAGCGTTAGGGGGATGAACACTGAAGCTTTCTTT. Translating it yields CASVRGMNTEAFF.

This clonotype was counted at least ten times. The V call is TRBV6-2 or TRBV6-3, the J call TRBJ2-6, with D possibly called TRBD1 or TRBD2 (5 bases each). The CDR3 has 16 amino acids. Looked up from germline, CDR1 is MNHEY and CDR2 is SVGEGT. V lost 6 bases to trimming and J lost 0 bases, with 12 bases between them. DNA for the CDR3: TGTGCCAGCAGACTAGGGGTGGACTCTGGGGCCAACGTCCTGACTTTC. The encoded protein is CASRLGVDSGANVLTF.

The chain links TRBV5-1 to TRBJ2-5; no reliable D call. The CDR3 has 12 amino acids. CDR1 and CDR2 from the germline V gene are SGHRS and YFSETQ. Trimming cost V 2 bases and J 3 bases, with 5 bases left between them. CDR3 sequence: CASSFGKETQYF. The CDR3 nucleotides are TGCGCCAGCAGCTTTGGTAAAGAGACCCAGTACTTC.

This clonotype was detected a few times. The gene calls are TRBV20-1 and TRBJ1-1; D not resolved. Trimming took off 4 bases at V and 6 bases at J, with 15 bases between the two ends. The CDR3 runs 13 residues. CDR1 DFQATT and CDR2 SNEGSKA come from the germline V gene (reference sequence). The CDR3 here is CSAIPVNRAEAFF. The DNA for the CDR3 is TGCAGTGCTATCCCGGTGAATCGGGCTGAAGCTTTCTTT.

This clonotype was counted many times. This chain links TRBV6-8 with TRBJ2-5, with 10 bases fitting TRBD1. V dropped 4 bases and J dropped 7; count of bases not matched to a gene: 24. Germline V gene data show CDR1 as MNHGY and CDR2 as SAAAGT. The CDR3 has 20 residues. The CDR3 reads CASSFTTGGESGVGQGTQYF. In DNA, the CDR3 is TGTGCCAGCAGTTTTACGACAGGGGGCGAATCGGGAGTGGGTCAGGGGACCCAGTACTTC.

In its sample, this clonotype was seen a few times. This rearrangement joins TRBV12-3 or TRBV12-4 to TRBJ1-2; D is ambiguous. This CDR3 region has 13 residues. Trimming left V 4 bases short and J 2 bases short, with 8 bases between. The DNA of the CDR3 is TGTGCCAGCAGTTCGGCAGAGAACTATGGCTACACCTTC. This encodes CASSSAENYGYTF.

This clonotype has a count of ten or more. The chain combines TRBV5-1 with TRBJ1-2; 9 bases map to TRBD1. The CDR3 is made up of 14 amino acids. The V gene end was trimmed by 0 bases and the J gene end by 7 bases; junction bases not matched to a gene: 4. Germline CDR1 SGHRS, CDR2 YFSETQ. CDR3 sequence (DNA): TGCGCCAGCAGCTTGGAAGGGACAGGGTCTGGCTACACCTTC. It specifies CASSLEGTGSGYTF.

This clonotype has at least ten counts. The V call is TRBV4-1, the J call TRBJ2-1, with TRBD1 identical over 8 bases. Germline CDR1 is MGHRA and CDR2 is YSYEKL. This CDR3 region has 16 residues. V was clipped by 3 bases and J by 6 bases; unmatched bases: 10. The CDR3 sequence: CASSHLFPDRANEQFF. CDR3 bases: TGCGCCAGCAGCCACCTCTTCCCGGACAGGGCCAATGAGCAGTTCTTC.

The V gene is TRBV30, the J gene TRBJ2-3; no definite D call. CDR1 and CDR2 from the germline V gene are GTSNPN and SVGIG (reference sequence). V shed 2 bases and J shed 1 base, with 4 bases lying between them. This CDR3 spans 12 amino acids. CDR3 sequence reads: CAWSLRTDTQYF. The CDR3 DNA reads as TGTGCCTGGAGTCTGCGCACAGATACGCAGTATTTT.

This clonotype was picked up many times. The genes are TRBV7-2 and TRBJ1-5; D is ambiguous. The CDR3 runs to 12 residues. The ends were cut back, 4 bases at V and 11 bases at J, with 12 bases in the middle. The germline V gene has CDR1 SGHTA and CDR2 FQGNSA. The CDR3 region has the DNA TGTGCCAGCAGCTGGCAGGACGTGACCCAGCATTTT. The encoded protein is CASSWQDVTQHF.

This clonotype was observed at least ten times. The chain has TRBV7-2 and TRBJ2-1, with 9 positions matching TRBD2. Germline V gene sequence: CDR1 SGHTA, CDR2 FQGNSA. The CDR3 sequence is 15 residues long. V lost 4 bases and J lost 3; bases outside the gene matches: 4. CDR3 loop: CASSSRLADYNEQFF. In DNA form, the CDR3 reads TGTGCCAGCAGCTCCCGACTAGCGGACTACAATGAGCAGTTCTTC.

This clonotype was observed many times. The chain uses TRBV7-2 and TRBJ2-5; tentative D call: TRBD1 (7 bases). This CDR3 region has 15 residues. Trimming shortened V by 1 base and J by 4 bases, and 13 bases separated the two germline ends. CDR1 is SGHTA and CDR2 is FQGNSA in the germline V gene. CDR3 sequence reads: CASSLDGRGAETQYF. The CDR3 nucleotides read TGTGCCAGCAGCTTAGATGGCAGGGGGGCAGAGACCCAGTACTTC.

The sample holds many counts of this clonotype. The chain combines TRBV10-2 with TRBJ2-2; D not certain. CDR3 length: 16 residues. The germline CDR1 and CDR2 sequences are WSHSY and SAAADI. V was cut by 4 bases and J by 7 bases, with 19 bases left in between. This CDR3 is CASSVGWHQGGGELFF. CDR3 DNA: TGCGCCAGCAGTGTCGGATGGCACCAAGGTGGCGGGGAGCTGTTTTTT.

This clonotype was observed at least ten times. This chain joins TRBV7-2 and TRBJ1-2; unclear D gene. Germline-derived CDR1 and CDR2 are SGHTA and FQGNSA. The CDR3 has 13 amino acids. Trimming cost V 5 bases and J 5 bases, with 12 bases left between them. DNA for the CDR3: TGTGCCAGCAGCGACGATCGGGTATATGGCTACACCTTC. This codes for CASSDDRVYGYTF.

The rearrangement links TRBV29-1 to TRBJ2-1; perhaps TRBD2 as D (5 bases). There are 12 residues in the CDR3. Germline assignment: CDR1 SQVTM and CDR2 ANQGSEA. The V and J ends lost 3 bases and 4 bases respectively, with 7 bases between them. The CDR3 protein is CSVDGVYNEQFF. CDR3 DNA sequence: TGCAGCGTTGACGGGGTATACAATGAGCAGTTCTTC.

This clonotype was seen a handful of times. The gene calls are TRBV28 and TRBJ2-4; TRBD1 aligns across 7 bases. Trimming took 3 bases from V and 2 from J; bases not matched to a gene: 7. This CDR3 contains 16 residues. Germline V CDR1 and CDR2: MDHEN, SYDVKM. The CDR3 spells CASSFWTGQTKNIQYF. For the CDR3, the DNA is TGTGCCAGCAGTTTCTGGACAGGTCAAACCAAAAACATTCAGTACTTC.

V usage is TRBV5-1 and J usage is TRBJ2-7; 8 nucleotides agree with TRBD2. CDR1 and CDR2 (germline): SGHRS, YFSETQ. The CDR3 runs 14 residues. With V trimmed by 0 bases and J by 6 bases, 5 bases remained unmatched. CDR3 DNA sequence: TGCGCCAGCAGCTTGGTAGCGGGGACATTCGAGCAGTACTTC. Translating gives CASSLVAGTFEQYF.

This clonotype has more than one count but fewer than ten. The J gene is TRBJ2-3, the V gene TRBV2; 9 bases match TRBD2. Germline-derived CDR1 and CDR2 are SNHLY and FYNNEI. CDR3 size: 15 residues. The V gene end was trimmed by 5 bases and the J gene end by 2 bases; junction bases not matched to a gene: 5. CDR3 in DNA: TGTGCCAGCAGTTTGAGCGGGAGGATCACAGATACGCAGTATTTT. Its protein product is CASSLSGRITDTQYF.

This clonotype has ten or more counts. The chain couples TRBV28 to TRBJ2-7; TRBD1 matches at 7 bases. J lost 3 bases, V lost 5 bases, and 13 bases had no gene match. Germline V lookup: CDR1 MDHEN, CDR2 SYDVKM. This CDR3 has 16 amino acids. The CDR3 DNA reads TGTGCCAGCAGTCCGACTGGGCAGGGGGAAAGCTACGAGCAGTACTTC. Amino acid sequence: CASSPTGQGESYEQYF.

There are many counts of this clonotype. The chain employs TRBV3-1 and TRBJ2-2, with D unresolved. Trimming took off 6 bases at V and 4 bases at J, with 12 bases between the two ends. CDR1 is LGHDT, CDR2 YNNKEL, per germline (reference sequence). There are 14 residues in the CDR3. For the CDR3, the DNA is TGTGCCAGCAGGTGGGCCCAGACCACCGGGGAGCTGTTTTTT. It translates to CASRWAQTTGELFF.

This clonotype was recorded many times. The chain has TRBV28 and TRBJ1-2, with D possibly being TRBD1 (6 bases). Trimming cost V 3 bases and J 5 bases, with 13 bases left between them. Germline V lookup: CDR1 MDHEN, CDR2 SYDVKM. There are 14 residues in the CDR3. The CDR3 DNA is TGTGCCAGCAGTTTTGTGGGGGGCGCTTATGGCTACACCTTC. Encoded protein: CASSFVGGAYGYTF.

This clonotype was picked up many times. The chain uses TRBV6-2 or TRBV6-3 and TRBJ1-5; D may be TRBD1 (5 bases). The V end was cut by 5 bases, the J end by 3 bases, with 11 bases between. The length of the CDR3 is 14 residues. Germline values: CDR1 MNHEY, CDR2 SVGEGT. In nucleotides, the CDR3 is TGTGCCAGCAGTGACAGTGCTCCCAATCAGCCCCAGCATTTT. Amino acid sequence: CASSDSAPNQPQHF.

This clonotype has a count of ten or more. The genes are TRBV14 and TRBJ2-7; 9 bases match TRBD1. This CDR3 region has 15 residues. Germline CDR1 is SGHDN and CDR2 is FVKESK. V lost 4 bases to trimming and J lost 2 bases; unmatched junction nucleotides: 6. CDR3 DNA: TGTGCCAGCAGCCGAAGACAGGGGGTCACCTACGAGCAGTACTTC. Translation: CASSRRQGVTYEQYF.

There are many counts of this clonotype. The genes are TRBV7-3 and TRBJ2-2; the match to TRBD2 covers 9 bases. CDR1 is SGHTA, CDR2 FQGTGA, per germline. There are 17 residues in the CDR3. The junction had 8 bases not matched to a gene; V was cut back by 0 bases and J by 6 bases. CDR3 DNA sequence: TGTGCCAGCAGCTTAACTCTGGCGGGGGGGCTGGCCGGGGAGCTGTTTTTT. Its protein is CASSLTLAGGLAGELFF.

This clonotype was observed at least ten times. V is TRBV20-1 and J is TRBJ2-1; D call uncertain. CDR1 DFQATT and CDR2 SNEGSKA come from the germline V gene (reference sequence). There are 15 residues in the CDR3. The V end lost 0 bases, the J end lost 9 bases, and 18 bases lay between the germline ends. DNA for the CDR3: TGCAGTGCTAGAGACCTTGGACCCTCTGCGCGTGAGCAGTTCTTC. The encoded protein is CSARDLGPSAREQFF.

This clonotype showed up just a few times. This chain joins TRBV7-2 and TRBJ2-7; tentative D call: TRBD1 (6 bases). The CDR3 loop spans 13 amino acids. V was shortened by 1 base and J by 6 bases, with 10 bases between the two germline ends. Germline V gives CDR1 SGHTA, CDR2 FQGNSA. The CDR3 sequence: CASSLVNRVEQYF. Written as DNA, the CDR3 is TGTGCCAGCAGCTTAGTAAACAGGGTCGAGCAGTACTTC.

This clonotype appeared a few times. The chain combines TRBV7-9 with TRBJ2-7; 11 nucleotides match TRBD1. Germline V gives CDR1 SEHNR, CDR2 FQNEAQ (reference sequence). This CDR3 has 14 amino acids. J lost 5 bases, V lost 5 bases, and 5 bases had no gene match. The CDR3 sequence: CASSHRTGGDEQYF. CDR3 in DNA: TGTGCCAGCAGCCACCGGACAGGGGGCGACGAGCAGTACTTC.